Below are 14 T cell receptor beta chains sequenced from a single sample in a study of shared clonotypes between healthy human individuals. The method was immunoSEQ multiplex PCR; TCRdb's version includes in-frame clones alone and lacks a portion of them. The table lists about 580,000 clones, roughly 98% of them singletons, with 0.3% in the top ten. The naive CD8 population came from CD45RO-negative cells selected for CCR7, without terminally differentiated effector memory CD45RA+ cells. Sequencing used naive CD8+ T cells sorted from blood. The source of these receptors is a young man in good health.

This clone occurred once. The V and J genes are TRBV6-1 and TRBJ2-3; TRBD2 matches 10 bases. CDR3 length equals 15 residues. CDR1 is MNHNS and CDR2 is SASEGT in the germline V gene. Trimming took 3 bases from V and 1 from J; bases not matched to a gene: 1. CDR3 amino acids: CASSDLAGGTDTQYF. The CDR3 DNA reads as TGTGCCAGCAGTGACCTAGCGGGGGGCACAGATACGCAGTATTTT.

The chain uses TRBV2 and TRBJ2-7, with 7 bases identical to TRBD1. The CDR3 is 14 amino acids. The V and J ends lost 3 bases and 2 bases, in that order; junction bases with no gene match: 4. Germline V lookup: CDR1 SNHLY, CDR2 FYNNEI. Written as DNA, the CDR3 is TGTGCCAGCAGTGAGACAGGGCCCCCCTACGAGCAGTACTTC. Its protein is CASSETGPPYEQYF.

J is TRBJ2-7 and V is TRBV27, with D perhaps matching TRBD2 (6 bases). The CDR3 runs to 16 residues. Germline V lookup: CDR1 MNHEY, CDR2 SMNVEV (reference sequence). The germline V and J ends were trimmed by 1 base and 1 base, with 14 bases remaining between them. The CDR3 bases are TGTGCCAGCAGTTTATATGGAACCGGACTATCCTACGAGCAGTACTTC. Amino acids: CASSLYGTGLSYEQYF.

The CDR3 nucleotides are TGTGCCAGCAGTACCTACAGGGTAGGGGAGGAAAAACTGTTTTTT. As protein: CASSTYRVGEEKLFF. The chain uses TRBV27 and TRBJ1-4; weak D call: TRBD1 (6 bases). In germline, CDR1 is MNHEY, CDR2 SMNVEV (reference sequence). The germline V and J ends were trimmed by 5 bases and 8 bases, with 18 bases remaining between them. The CDR3 loop spans 15 amino acids.

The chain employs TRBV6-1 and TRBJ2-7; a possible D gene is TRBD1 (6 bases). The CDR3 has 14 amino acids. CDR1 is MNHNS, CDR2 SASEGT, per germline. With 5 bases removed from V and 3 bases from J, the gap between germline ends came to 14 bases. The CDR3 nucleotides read TGTGCCAGCAGTAAACAGGGTGGGGACTACGAGCAGTACTTC. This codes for CASSKQGGDYEQYF.

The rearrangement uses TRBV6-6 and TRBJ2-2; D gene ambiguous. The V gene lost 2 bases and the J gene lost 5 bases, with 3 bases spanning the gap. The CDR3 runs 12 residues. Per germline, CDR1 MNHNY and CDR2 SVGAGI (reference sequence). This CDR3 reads CASSYITGELFF. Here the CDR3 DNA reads TGTGCCAGCAGTTACATTACCGGGGAGCTGTTTTTT.

The CDR3 bases are TGTGCCAGCAGTTACTCTAGAGCGAGTTTGAACACTGAAGCTTTCTTT. Its translation: CASSYSRASLNTEAFF. The rearrangement uses TRBV6-5 and TRBJ1-1; D remains unclear. This CDR3 contains 16 residues. Germline V lookup: CDR1 MNHEY, CDR2 SVGAGI. V was pared by 0 bases and J by 0 bases, with 11 bases between.

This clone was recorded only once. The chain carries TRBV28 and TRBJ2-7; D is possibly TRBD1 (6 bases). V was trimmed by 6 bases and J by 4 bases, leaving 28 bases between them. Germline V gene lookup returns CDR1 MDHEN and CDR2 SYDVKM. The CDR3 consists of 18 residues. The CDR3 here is CASSAGGRTVRHRYEQYF. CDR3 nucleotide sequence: TGTGCCAGCAGCGCCGGAGGACGGACAGTGAGGCATAGGTACGAGCAGTACTTC.

CDR3 sequence: CASSDGAGVTADTQYF. For the CDR3, the DNA is TGTGCCAGCAGTGATGGAGCGGGAGTGACGGCAGATACGCAGTATTTT. The chain links TRBV6-1 to TRBJ2-3; 8 bases agree with TRBD2. This CDR3 region has 16 residues. V was pared by 3 bases and J by 4 bases, with 9 bases of the junction left unmatched. Germline V gene sequence: CDR1 MNHNS, CDR2 SASEGT.

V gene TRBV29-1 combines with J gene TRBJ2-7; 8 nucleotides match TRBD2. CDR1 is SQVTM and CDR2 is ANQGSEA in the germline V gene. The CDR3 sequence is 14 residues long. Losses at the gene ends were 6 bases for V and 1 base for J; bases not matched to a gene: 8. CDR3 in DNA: TGCAGCGTACTTACTAGCGGTTCTTCCTACGAGCAGTACTTC. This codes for CSVLTSGSSYEQYF.

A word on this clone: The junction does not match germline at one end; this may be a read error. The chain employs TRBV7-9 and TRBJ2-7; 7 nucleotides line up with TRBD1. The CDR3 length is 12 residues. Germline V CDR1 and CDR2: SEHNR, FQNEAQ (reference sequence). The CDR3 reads CASSLEGAGALF. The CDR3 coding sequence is TGTGCCAGCAGCTTAGAGGGGGCAGGGGCCCTCTTC.

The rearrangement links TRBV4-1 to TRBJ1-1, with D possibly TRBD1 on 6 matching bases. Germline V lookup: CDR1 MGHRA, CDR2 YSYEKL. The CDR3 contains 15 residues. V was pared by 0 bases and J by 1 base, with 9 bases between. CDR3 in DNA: TGCGCCAGCAGCCAAGAGGGACATAGGAACACTGAAGCTTTCTTT. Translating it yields CASSQEGHRNTEAFF.

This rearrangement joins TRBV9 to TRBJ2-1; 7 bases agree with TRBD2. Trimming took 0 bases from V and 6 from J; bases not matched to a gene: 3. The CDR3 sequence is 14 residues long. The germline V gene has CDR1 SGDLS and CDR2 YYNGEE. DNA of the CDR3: TGTGCCAGCAGCGTAGTTTCGGGAGGCAATGAGCAGTTCTTC. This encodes CASSVVSGGNEQFF.

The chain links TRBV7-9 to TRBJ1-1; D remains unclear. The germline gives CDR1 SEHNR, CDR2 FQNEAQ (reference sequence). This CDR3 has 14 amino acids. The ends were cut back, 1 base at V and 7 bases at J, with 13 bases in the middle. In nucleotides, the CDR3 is TGTGCCAGCAGCTTAGATTGGAACCGGGGTGAAGCTTTCTTT. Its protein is CASSLDWNRGEAFF.